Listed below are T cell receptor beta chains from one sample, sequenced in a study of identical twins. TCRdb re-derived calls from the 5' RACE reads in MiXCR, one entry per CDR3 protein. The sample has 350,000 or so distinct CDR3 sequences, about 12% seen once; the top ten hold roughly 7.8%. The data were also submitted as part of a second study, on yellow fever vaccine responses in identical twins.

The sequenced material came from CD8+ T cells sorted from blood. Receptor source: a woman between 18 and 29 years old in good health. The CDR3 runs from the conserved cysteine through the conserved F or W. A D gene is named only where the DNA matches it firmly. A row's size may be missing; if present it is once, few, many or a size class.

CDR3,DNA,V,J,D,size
CSVDQGGNTEAFF,TGCAGCGTTGATCAAGGGGGGAACACTGAAGCTTTCTTT,TRBV29-1,TRBJ1-1,.,few
CASSTGSGGTDTQYF,TGCGCCAGCAGTACGGGGAGCGGAGGCACAGATACGCAGTATTTT,TRBV5-1,TRBJ2-3,.,.
CASSLGGTSTDTQYF,TGTGCCAGCAGCTTGGGCGGAACTAGCACAGATACGCAGTATTTT,TRBV7-6,TRBJ2-3,.,many
CASSQEVVRDYGYTF,TGCGCCAGCAGCCAAGAGGTGGTGAGGGACTATGGCTACACCTTC,TRBV4-1,TRBJ1-2,.,few
CASSYPSGSGETQYF,TGTGCCAGCAGTTATCCCTCAGGGTCCGGGGAGACCCAGTACTTC,TRBV6-5,TRBJ2-5,.,.
CASSLWGGLYGYTF,TGTGCCAGCAGTTTATGGGGGGGGTTGTACGGCTACACCTTC,TRBV27,TRBJ1-2,.,few
CASSASYPSLGPYEQYF,TGTGCCAGCAGCGCATCGTACCCGTCGTTGGGCCCCTACGAGCAGTACTTC,TRBV7-8,TRBJ2-7,.,few
CAITQDGNTEAFF,TGTGCCATCACCCAGGACGGGAACACTGAAGCTTTCTTT,TRBV10-3,TRBJ1-1,.,many
CASSLAPPGQGVGETQYF,TGTGCCAGCAGTTTAGCGCCACCGGGACAGGGAGTCGGGGAGACCCAGTACTTC,TRBV12-3/TRBV12-4,TRBJ2-5,TRBD1,many
CSVEGTKGHF,TGCAGCGTTGAAGGGACAAAGGGGCATTTT,TRBV29-1,TRBJ1-5,.,.
CASSFGGREQFF,TGTGCCAGCAGTTTTGGAGGGAGGGAGCAGTTCTTC,TRBV12-3/TRBV12-4,TRBJ2-1,.,few
CATEVDGSGADTQYF,TGTGCCACAGAAGTCGACGGGAGTGGGGCAGATACGCAGTATTTT,TRBV2,TRBJ2-3,.,few
CASSLVSSYNEQFF,TGTGCCAGCAGCTTGGTGAGCTCCTACAATGAGCAGTTCTTC,TRBV12-3/TRBV12-4,TRBJ2-1,.,many
CATSRDIDSNQPQHF,TGTGCCACCAGCAGGGACATCGATAGCAATCAGCCCCAGCATTTT,TRBV15,TRBJ1-5,.,.
CSVDGVGSFQETQYF,TGCAGCGTTGACGGGGTCGGGTCATTCCAAGAGACCCAGTACTTC,TRBV29-1,TRBJ2-5,.,.
CASSLWGRDTDTQYF,TGTGCCAGCAGTTTATGGGGAAGGGACACAGATACGCAGTATTTT,TRBV27,TRBJ2-3,.,.
CSARGGDTDTQYF,TGCAGTGCTAGGGGGGGAGACACAGATACGCAGTATTTT,TRBV20-1,TRBJ2-3,.,few
CATSGGTASTDTQYF,TGTGCCACCAGCGGGGGGACAGCTAGCACAGATACGCAGTATTTT,TRBV15,TRBJ2-3,.,many
CASSLGPGSYNEQFF,TGTGCCAGCAGCTTAGGGCCTGGCTCCTACAATGAGCAGTTCTTC,TRBV7-9,TRBJ2-1,.,many
CASSLGPRTDTQYF,TGTGCCAGCAGTTTAGGGCCCCGCACAGATACGCAGTATTTT,TRBV12-3/TRBV12-4,TRBJ2-3,.,.
CASSPAGGYNEQFF,TGTGCCAGCAGCCCAGCGGGAGGCTACAATGAGCAGTTCTTC,TRBV7-9,TRBJ2-1,TRBD2,.
CASSSISGSEQFF,TGTGCCAGCAGCTCAATTAGCGGGAGTGAGCAGTTCTTC,TRBV7-9,TRBJ2-1,TRBD2,.